Here is one T cell receptor (beta chain) with its context. The antigen is undetermined. Assay: immunoSEQ multiplex PCR; the TCRdb copy retains only in-frame clones and omits some. This sample has 40,000 to 55,000 clones, with approximately 86% found just once. This sample stems from a study of PD-L1 blockade in urothelial cancer. Overall study findings and caveats: Lower pretreatment blood TCR clonality, under the median, predicted better survival, researchers reported. When measured at 3 weeks, tumor-associated blood clones expanded more in durable-benefit patients.

The time point: pretreatment peripheral blood. Per-patient samples, pretreatment and on-treatment, numbered 1 to 8. The TCR was taken from a man aged 55 to 70 with urothelial cancer. This sample comprised PBMCs, obtained around atezolizumab (anti-PD-L1) treatment.

CDR3: CASRRDSDEKLFF. The CDR3 coding sequence is TGCGCCAGCAGGCGAGACTCCGATGAAAAACTGTTTTTT. The chain is built from TRBV10-1 and TRBJ1-4, with D uncertain. The CDR3 contains 13 residues. Trimming left V 6 bases short and J 6 bases short, with 11 bases between. Germline V gives CDR1 WNHNN, CDR2 SYGVQD (reference sequence).